This note documents a single T cell receptor (beta chain) sequence. What it recognizes is unknown. As to treatment: approximately 18 received Ad26.COV2.S at low or high dose, single or two shots; 5 received placebo; per-sample allocation not given. Sampling was performed 63 days after the first vaccine or placebo injection. This adult donor, from Boston, was 18-55 years old. Vaccination used an Ad26 vector expressing Wuhan-strain SARS-CoV-2 spike. This record belongs to a study of Ad26.COV2.S vaccination and SARS-CoV-2 variants. Study as a whole: The vaccine Ad26.COV2.S was put into the muscle once, or twice with 56 days between. General study results and limits: An underestimation of total T cell responses may have resulted from the TCR breadth and depth analyses.

Germline V gives CDR1 SNHLY, CDR2 FYNNEI. Trimming shortened V by 5 bases and J by 7 bases, and 18 bases separated the two germline ends. The CDR3 has 15 residues. Repertoires were generated with immunoSEQ multiplex PCR, while TCRdb's copy carries only in-frame clones and drops some. The sample has some 370,000 clones, about four fifths seen once. The sequence was collected from a person aged 18 to 65 who received the Ad26.COV2.S COVID-19 vaccine or a placebo. This chain joins TRBV2 and TRBJ1-5; D is perhaps TRBD1 (5 bases). This sample comprised peripheral blood, obtained in a trial of Ad26.COV2.S vaccine versus placebo. The CDR3 spells CASSIGGGGGQPQHF. CDR3 coding DNA: TGTGCCAGCAGTATCGGGGGGGGAGGTGGGCAGCCCCAGCATTTT.